The 17 T cell receptor beta chains presented below share a single source sample, sequenced in a study of T-cell memory formation after mild COVID-19. TCRdb independently ran MiXCR on the 5' RACE reads; one entry per CDR3 protein. The data show roughly 170,000 distinct CDR3 sequences, 20% to 25% seen once. The sequenced material came from PBMCs or a T cell subset sorted from them (not recorded which). The receptor source for this set is an adult woman who had mild COVID-19 (a few samples of this study predate the infection). Cell type and time point are not known.

This clonotype was seen only a few times. This chain uses TRBV30 with TRBJ2-1, with TRBD1 matching 7 bases. The germline V gene encodes CDR1 GTSNPN and CDR2 SVGIG (reference sequence). The CDR3 consists of 13 residues. CDR3 coding DNA: TGTGTGGGGGACAGCCCCTACTACAATGAGCAGTTCTTC. It is translated as CVGDSPYYNEQFF.

The CDR3 reads CASSHSGQIYNEQFF. Written as DNA, the CDR3 is TGTGCCAGCAGTCATAGCGGGCAGATATACAATGAGCAGTTCTTC. J is TRBJ2-1 and V is TRBV7-9; 7 nucleotides align to TRBD2. This CDR3 has 15 amino acids. Trimming cost V 6 bases and J 4 bases; bases outside gene matches: 9. Germline lookup yields CDR1 SEHNR and CDR2 FQNEAQ (reference sequence).

The CDR3 nucleotides are TGTGCCAGCAGCTTAATTGGGGAGGGGACTGAAGCTTTCTTT. Protein sequence: CASSLIGEGTEAFF. The V and J genes are TRBV7-3 and TRBJ1-1; D possibly corresponds to TRBD1 (5 bases). V lost 1 base and J 5 bases, leaving 11 bases between the germline ends. This CDR3 spans 14 amino acids. The germline V gene has CDR1 SGHTA and CDR2 FQGTGA.

V and J are TRBV20-1 and TRBJ2-7; 10 bases map to TRBD2. The CDR3 totals 15 residues. The V and J ends lost 3 bases and 2 bases, in that order; junction bases with no gene match: 7. Germline lookup yields CDR1 DFQATT and CDR2 SNEGSKA (reference sequence). The CDR3 reads CSASDRAGGPYEQYF. The CDR3 DNA reads TGCAGTGCTAGTGACCGAGCGGGAGGGCCCTACGAGCAGTACTTC.

The chain joins TRBV3-1 to TRBJ1-1; 7 bases match TRBD1. Germline V lookup: CDR1 LGHDT, CDR2 YNNKEL (reference sequence). The CDR3 spans 15 residues. Losses at the gene ends were 4 bases for V and 2 bases for J; bases not matched to a gene: 7. In nucleotides, the CDR3 is TGTGCCAGCAGCCGGAACAGGGGTTTAAACACTGAAGCTTTCTTT. This sequence encodes CASSRNRGLNTEAFF. Based on the CDR3 plus reference TRBV3-1 and TRBJ1-1, the full variable domain is DTAVSQTPKYLVTQMGNDKSIKCEQNLGHDTMYWYKQDSKKFLKIMFSYNNKELIINETVPNRFSPKSPDKAHLNLHINSLELGDSAVYFCASSRNRGLNTEAFFGQGTRLTVV.

The sample holds a few counts of this clonotype. J is TRBJ1-1 and V is TRBV6-2 or TRBV6-3; TRBD1 matches at 7 bases. Germline assignment: CDR1 MNHEY and CDR2 SVGEGT. Trimming removed 6 bases from V and 1 base from J; junction bases left unmatched: 5. This CDR3 comprises 14 residues. The CDR3 DNA sequence: TGTGCCAGCAGCTGGACAGGCCCGAACACTGAAGCTTTCTTT. This sequence encodes CASSWTGPNTEAFF.

The sample holds a few counts of this clonotype. V gene TRBV29-1 combines with J gene TRBJ2-7; the match to TRBD2 covers 9 bases. This CDR3 is built from 12 residues. Unmatched junction bases numbered 2, after V lost 3 bases and J lost 5 bases. Germline lookup yields CDR1 SQVTM and CDR2 ANQGSEA. The CDR3 protein is CSVEREGDEQYF. The CDR3 DNA is TGCAGCGTTGAGCGGGAGGGGGACGAGCAGTACTTC.

This clonotype turned up a few times. In DNA form, the CDR3 reads TGTGCCAGCAGCCAAGAACGAGTGCGGGGGTACAATGAGCAGTTCTTC. Its translation is CASSQERVRGYNEQFF. The chain has TRBV3-1 and TRBJ2-1; the match to TRBD2 covers 7 bases. Germline CDR1 and CDR2: LGHDT and YNNKEL (reference sequence). J was trimmed by 4 bases and V by 0 bases; bases with no gene match: 6. The CDR3 has 16 amino acids.

There are a few counts of this clonotype. The J gene is TRBJ2-2, the V gene TRBV7-9, with 9 bases aligning to TRBD2. Germline V gene sequence: CDR1 SEHNR, CDR2 FQNEAQ (reference sequence). The CDR3 length is 17 residues. V trimming: 5 bases; J trimming: 3 bases; junction bases outside the gene matches: 10. CDR3 loop: CASSPRAGGPDTGELFF. CDR3 nucleotides: TGTGCCAGCAGCCCCCGTGCGGGGGGGCCTGACACCGGGGAGCTGTTTTTT. Filled out from reference TRBV7-9 and TRBJ2-2, the complete variable domain reads DTGVSQNPRHKITKRGQNVTFRCDPISEHNRLYWYRQTLGQGPEFLTYFQNEAQLEKSRLLSDRFSAERPKGSFSTLEIQRTEQGDSAMYLCASSPRAGGPDTGELFFGEGSRLTVL.

In its sample, this clonotype was seen a few times. V usage is TRBV4-3 and J usage is TRBJ1-6, with 8 bases matching TRBD1. V lost 3 bases, J lost 9 bases, and 10 bases stayed unmatched. The CDR3 extends over 16 amino acids. Germline V CDR1 and CDR2: LGHNA, YSLEER. CDR3 amino acids: CASSHGTTGVGSPLHF. In DNA form, the CDR3 reads TGCGCCAGCAGCCATGGTACGACAGGGGTTGGTTCACCCCTCCACTTT.

The genes are TRBV2 and TRBJ2-7, with D uncertain. V gave up 3 bases and J gave up 0 bases, with 3 bases separating them. The CDR3 is 12 residues long. Germline CDR1 reads SNHLY; CDR2 reads FYNNEI. The CDR3 DNA reads TGTGCCAGCAGTGATGGCTCCTACGAGCAGTACTTC. Residues: CASSDGSYEQYF. Full variable domain (outside the CDR3, taken from reference TRBV2 and TRBJ2-7): EPEVTQTPSHQVTQMGQEVILRCVPISNHLYFYWYRQILGQKVEFLVSFYNNEISEKSEIFDDQFSVERPDGSNFTLKIRSTKLEDSAMYFCASSDGSYEQYFGPGTRLTVT.

The chain has TRBV12-3 or TRBV12-4 and TRBJ2-1, with 15 nucleotides matching TRBD2. The CDR3 loop spans 16 amino acids. V lost 6 bases, J lost 6 bases, and 6 bases stayed unmatched. CDR3 sequence (DNA): TGTGCCAGCAGCACACGGACTAGCGGGGGGGCCAATGAGCAGTTCTTC. Its translation is CASSTRTSGGANEQFF.

The rearrangement links TRBV5-1 to TRBJ1-1, with a tentative D call TRBD1 (6 bases). V lost 0 bases and J lost 3, with 9 bases in between. The CDR3 extends over 14 amino acids. From germline, CDR1 is SGHRS and CDR2 YFSETQ. This chain's CDR3 is CASSLGTAYTEAFF. The CDR3 DNA reads as TGCGCCAGCAGCTTGGGGACAGCGTACACTGAAGCTTTCTTT.

In its sample, this clonotype was seen a few times. This chain uses TRBV10-3 with TRBJ2-3; 10 bases align to TRBD2. The CDR3 totals 17 residues. Trimming cost V 2 bases and J 3 bases; bases outside gene matches: 8. From germline, CDR1 is ENHRY and CDR2 SYGVKD. This chain's CDR3 is CAISEGASGGATDTQYF. The CDR3 DNA reads TGTGCCATCAGTGAGGGAGCGAGCGGGGGGGCGACAGATACGCAGTATTTT.

This clonotype has more than one count but fewer than ten. The DNA of the CDR3 is TGCGCCAGCAGCGACAGGGTCAGTGAGCAGTACTTC. It codes for CASSDRVSEQYF. The V and J genes are TRBV4-1 and TRBJ2-7; 7 nucleotides line up with TRBD1. From germline, CDR1 is MGHRA and CDR2 YSYEKL. This CDR3 is built from 12 residues. Germline trimming cut 5 bases from V and 7 bases from J; bases unmatched to any gene: 5.

This clonotype was counted only a few times. The chain links TRBV7-3 to TRBJ2-3, with 8 bases fitting TRBD2. The germline V gene encodes CDR1 SGHTA and CDR2 FQGTGA. The CDR3 runs 15 residues. V was clipped by 5 bases and J by 1 base; unmatched bases: 5. DNA of the CDR3: TGTGCCAGCAGCCGGAGTAGCGGGGGCACAGATACGCAGTATTTT. Protein sequence: CASSRSSGGTDTQYF.

This clonotype was observed a handful of times. The chain recombines TRBV7-6 with TRBJ2-1; D tentatively reads TRBD1 or TRBD2 (5 bases each). The CDR3 runs to 15 residues. The germline V gene encodes CDR1 SGHVS and CDR2 FNYEAQ. V gave up 2 bases and J gave up 4 bases, with 12 bases separating them. CDR3 loop: CASSLPGTEYNEQFF. In DNA, the CDR3 is TGTGCCAGCAGCTTACCCGGGACGGAGTACAATGAGCAGTTCTTC.